The next 22 T cell receptor beta chains were all read from a single sample in a study of OX40 agonist ivuxolimab in advanced cancers. Sequencing was performed with immunoSEQ multiplex PCR; in TCRdb, only in-frame clones are kept and a portion is missing. The sample lists more than 10,000 clones, approximately 80% occurring once. The sample consisted of CD4+ or CD8+ T cells sorted from blood, taken in a trial of the OX40 agonist ivuxolimab. The receptors were sampled from an adult with an advanced solid tumor such as melanoma, head and neck, liver or kidney cancer.

The V call is TRBV18, the J call TRBJ2-7, with 10 nucleotides matching TRBD1. The trim removed 3 bases at V and 6 bases at J, leaving 5 bases unmatched. The V gene's germline CDR1 is KGHSH and CDR2 LQKENI. This CDR3 has 14 amino acids. CDR3 DNA: TGTGCCAGCTCACCCGGACAGGGGGGTTTCGAGCAGTACTTC. Amino acid sequence: CASSPGQGGFEQYF.

The chain employs TRBV27 and TRBJ2-7; 7 positions agree with TRBD1. Germline V gene sequence: CDR1 MNHEY, CDR2 SMNVEV (reference sequence). The trim removed 8 bases at V and 5 bases at J, leaving 3 bases unmatched. The CDR3 has 11 amino acids. CDR3 sequence reads: CASLGQNEQYF. DNA for the CDR3: TGTGCCAGCTTGGGACAGAACGAGCAGTACTTC.

The chain carries TRBV6-6 and TRBJ2-1; TRBD1 or TRBD2 may be the D gene (5 bases each). Trimming took off 2 bases at V and 5 bases at J, with 7 bases between the two ends. The germline gives CDR1 MNHNY, CDR2 SVGAGI (reference sequence). The CDR3 is made up of 13 amino acids. The CDR3 here is CASSYLGHNEQFF. The CDR3 DNA is TGTGCCAGCAGTTACCTGGGACACAATGAGCAGTTCTTC.

J is TRBJ2-3 and V is TRBV11-3, with 8 bases aligning to TRBD2. The V gene end was trimmed by 1 base and the J gene end by 1 base; junction bases not matched to a gene: 7. There are 17 residues in the CDR3. Germline V gene data show CDR1 as SGHNT and CDR2 as YENEEA. The CDR3 DNA reads as TGTGCCAGCAGCTTAGGGAATTCAGCGGGAGGCACAGATACGCAGTATTTT. It is translated as CASSLGNSAGGTDTQYF.

The rearrangement joins TRBV6-5 to TRBJ2-2, with TRBD1 as a possible D gene (6 bases). V was trimmed by 4 bases and J by 1 base, leaving 7 bases between them. Germline V gene lookup returns CDR1 MNHEY and CDR2 SVGAGI. This CDR3 has 14 residues. The CDR3 DNA reads TGTGCCAGCAGTTGGGGACAGAACACCGGGGAGCTGTTTTTT. Amino acid sequence: CASSWGQNTGELFF.

The chain joins TRBV28 to TRBJ2-1, with a possible D match to TRBD2 (6 bases). The germline V gene has CDR1 MDHEN and CDR2 SYDVKM. Trimming shortened V by 3 bases and J by 3 bases, and 15 bases separated the two germline ends. The CDR3 length is 16 residues. The CDR3 sequence is CASSFWGIADYNEQFF. The CDR3 DNA reads TGTGCCAGCAGTTTCTGGGGGATAGCGGACTACAATGAGCAGTTCTTC.

This chain joins TRBV30 and TRBJ1-5; D uncertain. The V gene lost 1 base and the J gene lost 4 bases, with 8 bases spanning the gap. The CDR3 consists of 13 residues. The germline V gene has CDR1 GTSNPN and CDR2 SVGIG (reference sequence). CDR3 DNA: TGTGCCTGGAGTGGCGCAGAGAATCAGCCCCAGCATTTT. Protein: CAWSGAENQPQHF. Together with reference TRBV30 and TRBJ1-5, the CDR3 gives the full variable domain: SQTIHQWPATLVQPVGSPLSLECTVEGTSNPNLYWYRQAAGRGLQLLFYSVGIGQISSEVPQNLSASRPQDRQFILSSKKLLLSDSGFYLCAWSGAENQPQHFGDGTRLSIL.

The chain carries TRBV5-4 and TRBJ2-2, with no clear D. V lost 0 bases and J 4 bases, leaving 16 bases between the germline ends. The CDR3 loop spans 17 amino acids. The V gene's germline CDR1 is SGHNT and CDR2 YYREEE (reference sequence). The CDR3 region has the DNA TGTGCCAGCAGCTTGGCCTCGGTGCAGGACCTCACCGGGGAGCTGTTTTTT. Encoded protein: CASSLASVQDLTGELFF.

This rearrangement joins TRBV30 to TRBJ1-3, with a possible D match to TRBD1 (5 bases). CDR1 and CDR2 from the germline V gene are GTSNPN and SVGIG (reference sequence). The ends were cut back, 4 bases at V and 4 bases at J, with 8 bases in the middle. The CDR3 is made up of 12 amino acids. The CDR3 loop reads CAWKGIGNTIYF. CDR3 coding DNA: TGTGCCTGGAAGGGGATCGGAAACACCATATATTTT.

This rearrangement joins TRBV15 to TRBJ2-3; D is unresolved. This CDR3 comprises 14 residues. Trimming removed 4 bases from V and 5 bases from J, with 13 bases in between. From germline, CDR1 is LNHNV and CDR2 YYDKDF (reference sequence). CDR3 in amino acids: CATSKDLSRDTQYF. The CDR3 DNA sequence: TGTGCCACCAGCAAAGATCTCTCTAGAGATACGCAGTATTTT. The full variable domain, completed using reference TRBV15 and TRBJ2-3, is DAMVIQNPRYQVTQFGKPVTLSCSQTLNHNVMYWYQQKSSQAPKLLFHYYDKDFNNEADTPDNFQSRRPNTSFCFLDIRSPGLGDTAMYLCATSKDLSRDTQYFGPGTRLTVL.

To note about this clone: The junction differs from germline at one of its ends, possibly a read error. The V gene is TRBV7-7, the J gene TRBJ2-7; D is perhaps TRBD2 (6 bases). CDR1 SSHAT and CDR2 FNYEAQ come from the germline V gene (reference sequence). This CDR3 contains 15 residues. CDR3 in amino acids: CASSLGVAGFSEQYF. The CDR3 DNA reads as TGTGCTAGCAGCTTAGGCGTTGCGGGATTCTCCGAGCAGTACTTC.

The chain uses TRBV7-9 and TRBJ1-6; weak D call: TRBD1 (5 bases). This CDR3 has 14 residues. Germline V gene sequence: CDR1 SEHNR, CDR2 FQNEAQ (reference sequence). Between the trimmed V and J ends, which lost 6 bases and 1 base, there was a span of 7 bases. The CDR3 protein is CASSQGSYNSPLHF. The CDR3 bases are TGTGCCAGCAGTCAGGGTTCCTATAATTCACCCCTCCACTTT.

V and J are TRBV11-3 and TRBJ2-5; no clear D gene. Trimming stripped 4 bases from V and 2 bases from J, with 2 bases between. The CDR3 sequence is 11 residues long. Germline V gene lookup returns CDR1 SGHNT and CDR2 YENEEA. The CDR3 loop reads CASSSQETQYF. The CDR3 DNA is TGTGCCAGCAGCTCTCAAGAGACCCAGTACTTC.

The chain links TRBV28 to TRBJ1-3; 7 bases agree with TRBD1. The CDR3 contains 14 residues. The germline V gene has CDR1 MDHEN and CDR2 SYDVKM. V gave up 6 bases and J gave up 4 bases; unmatched junction bases: 6. As DNA, the CDR3 is TGTGCCAGCAGCTACAGGGGTTACGGAAACACCATATATTTT. Amino acid sequence: CASSYRGYGNTIYF.

This chain uses TRBV30 with TRBJ2-7; 7 nucleotides agree with TRBD1. The CDR3 is made up of 13 amino acids. V was clipped by 8 bases and J by 3 bases; unmatched bases: 10. The germline V gene has CDR1 GTSNPN and CDR2 SVGIG (reference sequence). CDR3 protein: CARRAGGNYEQYF. The CDR3 nucleotides read TGTGCCCGCAGGGCAGGGGGAAACTACGAGCAGTACTTC.

The chain has TRBV14 and TRBJ1-3, with a possible D match to TRBD1 (6 bases). The CDR3 consists of 14 residues. Trimming cost V 4 bases and J 4 bases, with 11 bases left between them. Germline V CDR1 and CDR2: SGHDN, FVKESK. The CDR3 protein is CASSPYGQGNTIYF. CDR3 DNA sequence: TGTGCCAGCAGCCCTTACGGACAGGGAAACACCATATATTTT.

This clone was recorded once. The chain recombines TRBV7-9 with TRBJ1-1; D not resolved. V was pared by 4 bases and J by 4 bases, with 7 bases between. Germline CDR1 is SEHNR and CDR2 is FQNEAQ (reference sequence). There are 12 residues in the CDR3. CDR3 region: CASSWGGTEAFF. Written as DNA, the CDR3 is TGTGCCAGCAGCTGGGGAGGCACTGAAGCTTTCTTT.

V usage is TRBV7-9 and J usage is TRBJ1-6, with D uncertain. V was trimmed by 4 bases and J by 7 bases, leaving 8 bases between them. Looked up from germline, CDR1 is SEHNR and CDR2 is FQNEAQ (reference sequence). The CDR3 runs to 13 residues. The CDR3 region is CASSSDGNSPLHF. CDR3 DNA: TGTGCCAGCAGCTCAGACGGGAATTCACCCCTCCACTTT. Filled out from reference TRBV7-9 and TRBJ1-6, the complete variable domain reads DTGVSQNPRHKITKRGQNVTFRCDPISEHNRLYWYRQTLGQGPEFLTYFQNEAQLEKSRLLSDRFSAERPKGSFSTLEIQRTEQGDSAMYLCASSSDGNSPLHFGNGTRLTVT.

The V call is TRBV6-5, the J call TRBJ2-1, with D unclear. The CDR3 is 13 amino acids. The V and J ends lost 7 bases and 0 bases respectively, with 7 bases between them. Germline CDR1 is MNHEY and CDR2 is SVGAGI. The CDR3 DNA is TGTGCCAGCACCCCTAGCTCCTACAATGAGCAGTTCTTC. Translated, it gives CASTPSSYNEQFF.

This sequence joins TRBV4-3 and TRBJ1-2; maybe TRBD1 (6 bases). Between the trimmed V and J ends, which lost 0 bases and 2 bases, there was a span of 16 bases. Germline values: CDR1 LGHNA, CDR2 YSLEER. The CDR3 loop spans 17 amino acids. Here the CDR3 reads CASSQERRGIGNYGYTF. CDR3 in DNA: TGCGCCAGCAGCCAAGAACGCAGGGGTATCGGAAACTATGGCTACACCTTC.

This clone has more than one count but fewer than ten. The chain joins TRBV15 to TRBJ2-7; 7 nucleotides align to TRBD2. CDR1 is LNHNV and CDR2 is YYDKDF in the germline V gene (reference sequence). With V trimmed by 5 bases and J by 7 bases, 14 bases remained unmatched. There are 15 residues in the CDR3. This CDR3 is CATSLGRSSLGEQYF. For the CDR3, the DNA is TGTGCCACCAGCCTCGGGAGGTCCTCCCTGGGGGAGCAGTACTTC.

The CDR3 region has the DNA TGTGCCAGCAGCTTAGTTGGGGCTGGGGAGACCCAGTACTTC. It encodes CASSLVGAGETQYF. The rearrangement uses TRBV11-2 and TRBJ2-5; D perhaps matches TRBD1 (5 bases). The CDR3 runs to 14 residues. Trimming left V 1 base short and J 5 bases short, with 11 bases between. Germline CDR1 reads SGHAT; CDR2 reads FQNNGV.